What follows is one T cell receptor (beta chain) and its context. The source of the sample is a study of cytotoxic CD8 clonotypes in ibrutinib-treated CLL. Trimming pared 2 bases from V and 1 base from J, leaving 6 bases between. Germline V lookup: CDR1 MNHEY, CDR2 SVGAGI. This CDR3 is built from 13 residues. The protocol was immunoSEQ multiplex PCR, while the TCRdb copy is restricted to in-frame clones and leaves out a portion. The sample has hundreds of thousands of clones; less than 75% are singletons. The chain links TRBV6-5 to TRBJ2-7; a possible D gene is TRBD2 (6 bases). This clonotype originated in a human donor with chronic lymphocytic leukemia. The starting material was PBMCs, obtained after 24 months of ibrutinib treatment. CDR3: CASSYAGSYEQYF. CDR3 bases: TGTGCCAGCAGTTACGCGGGATCCTACGAGCAGTACTTC.